This passage covers 14 T cell receptor beta chains from one sample sequenced in a study of T cell repertoires in cytomegalovirus infection. These receptors' antigens are unknown. TCRdb reprocessed the reads with MiXCR, giving one entry per CDR3 protein. The sample lists about 570,000 distinct CDR3 sequences, around 40% occurring once. Sequenced material: cultured PBMCs, taken from culture after CMV antigen stimulation. The receptors here all came from a human donor in good health (CMV status not recorded). Some clones in this sample may be carry-over from other donors' samples.

The rearrangement links TRBV28 to TRBJ2-5; D remains unclear. Germline CDR1 is MDHEN and CDR2 is SYDVKM. CDR3 length: 12 residues. Trimming removed 6 bases at V and 5 bases at J, with 10 bases between. CDR3 region: CASSQNWETQYF. DNA of the CDR3: TGTGCCAGCAGCCAAAACTGGGAGACCCAGTACTTC.

The chain combines TRBV10-3 with TRBJ1-5; D remains unclear. Germline CDR1 is ENHRY and CDR2 is SYGVKD. The CDR3 loop spans 15 amino acids. The germline V and J ends were trimmed by 4 bases and 2 bases, with 12 bases remaining between them. The CDR3 protein is CAISGGPGGNQPQHF. The CDR3 DNA reads as TGTGCCATCAGTGGCGGTCCGGGAGGCAATCAGCCCCAGCATTTT.

This clonotype was counted a few times. This chain joins TRBV7-6 and TRBJ2-7, with 8 bases matching TRBD1. The junction had 3 bases not matched to a gene; V was cut back by 5 bases and J by 0 bases. Germline V gene lookup returns CDR1 SGHVS and CDR2 FNYEAQ. This CDR3 has 14 amino acids. The CDR3, as DNA: TGTGCCAGCAGCCGGGGACAGGCCTCCTACGAGCAGTACTTC. Encoded protein: CASSRGQASYEQYF.

This clonotype was picked up a small number of times. This chain joins TRBV12-3 or TRBV12-4 and TRBJ1-4; D is possibly TRBD1 (6 bases). Trimming shortened V by 1 base and J by 10 bases, and 13 bases separated the two germline ends. This CDR3 is built from 14 residues. CDR3 loop: CASSLGQGRGKLFF. CDR3 nucleotides: TGTGCCAGCAGTTTAGGGCAGGGGCGCGGAAAACTGTTTTTT.

This sequence joins TRBV6-1 and TRBJ1-1; weak D call: TRBD1 (6 bases). The germline V and J ends were trimmed by 6 bases and 0 bases, with 11 bases remaining between them. CDR1 is MNHNS, CDR2 SASEGT, per germline. The CDR3 totals 14 residues. The CDR3 loop reads CASSGQGLNTEAFF. The DNA for the CDR3 is TGTGCCAGCAGCGGGCAGGGGCTGAACACTGAAGCTTTCTTT.

This clonotype was found a few times. The chain has TRBV2 and TRBJ2-7, with 12 bases lining up with TRBD2. Unmatched junction bases numbered 5, after V lost 4 bases and J lost 4 bases. CDR1 and CDR2 (germline): SNHLY, FYNNEI. This CDR3 contains 15 residues. Here the CDR3 reads CASSATSGRRYEQYF. The CDR3 nucleotides are TGTGCCAGCAGTGCTACTAGCGGGAGGAGATACGAGCAGTACTTC.

The count of this clonotype is one. J is TRBJ2-3 and V is TRBV12-3 or TRBV12-4; D is unclear. V gave up 0 bases and J gave up 7 bases, with 17 bases separating them. The CDR3 spans 16 residues. CDR3 sequence reads: CASSLASPQNGHTQYF. The CDR3 DNA sequence: TGTGCCAGCAGTTTAGCCAGTCCCCAAAACGGTCATACGCAGTATTTT.

There are a few counts of this clonotype. The chain carries TRBV7-6 and TRBJ1-5; 7 bases match TRBD1. Per the germline V gene, CDR1 is SGHVS and CDR2 is FNYEAQ. CDR3 size: 15 residues. Trimming took 5 bases from V and 1 from J; bases not matched to a gene: 5. This CDR3 is CASSAQTGSNQPQHF. CDR3 sequence (DNA): TGTGCCAGCAGCGCCCAGACAGGGAGCAATCAGCCCCAGCATTTT.

The sample holds a few counts of this clonotype. This chain joins TRBV6-6 and TRBJ2-1; 9 positions agree with TRBD2. Germline trimming cut 2 bases from V and 6 bases from J; bases unmatched to any gene: 17. From germline, CDR1 is MNHNY and CDR2 SVGAGI (reference sequence). The CDR3 has 19 residues. CDR3 sequence: CASSYRGRRGGGGSNEQFF. DNA of the CDR3: TGTGCCAGCAGTTACAGAGGGCGGCGGGGGGGCGGAGGCTCCAATGAGCAGTTCTTC.

Turning to this clonotype: One end of the junction is discordant with germline, which a read error may explain. The rearrangement uses TRBV4-1 and TRBJ2-5; D is uncertain. This CDR3 is built from 15 residues. CDR1 MGHRA and CDR2 YSYEKL come from the germline V gene. The CDR3 loop is CASSQDGYSQETQYF. CDR3 coding DNA: TGTGCCAGCAGCCAAGATGGGTACTCACAAGAGACCCAGTACTTC.

V and J are TRBV11-2 and TRBJ2-3; unclear D gene. Between the trimmed V and J ends, which lost 2 bases and 2 bases, there was a span of 11 bases. CDR3 length: 15 residues. Looked up from germline, CDR1 is SGHAT and CDR2 is FQNNGV. CDR3 nucleotides: TGTGCCAGCAGCTTAATGGGCGGATTCACAGATACGCAGTATTTT. It is translated as CASSLMGGFTDTQYF. Combining the CDR3 with reference TRBV11-2 and TRBJ2-3 gives the whole variable domain EAGVAQSPRYKIIEKRQSVAFWCNPISGHATLYWYQQILGQGPKLLIQFQNNGVVDDSQLPKDRFSAERLKGVDSTLKIQPAKLEDSAVYLCASSLMGGFTDTQYFGPGTRLTVL.

The gene calls are TRBV7-2 and TRBJ2-3, with D possibly being TRBD2 (7 bases). CDR1 is SGHTA, CDR2 FQGNSA, per germline. Trimming stripped 4 bases from V and 8 bases from J, with 19 bases between. This CDR3 has 15 amino acids. CDR3 sequence: CASSSRGADSVTQYF. Written as DNA, the CDR3 is TGTGCCAGCAGCTCCCGGGGGGCCGACTCGGTTACGCAGTATTTT.

The chain uses TRBV20-1 and TRBJ2-3; 8 nucleotides line up with TRBD1. This CDR3 has 15 amino acids. The J segment lost 1 base and the V segment lost 4 bases, leaving 7 bases of the junction unmatched. Germline CDR1 DFQATT, CDR2 SNEGSKA (reference sequence). The CDR3 here is CSAMTPGQGTDTQYF. The CDR3 nucleotides read TGCAGTGCTATGACACCGGGACAGGGCACAGATACGCAGTATTTT.

This clonotype has only a few counts. V usage is TRBV6-1 and J usage is TRBJ1-5, with D tentatively TRBD1 (6 bases). The germline V gene has CDR1 MNHNS and CDR2 SASEGT. CDR3 length equals 18 residues. Trimming pared 2 bases from V and 0 bases from J, leaving 17 bases between. The CDR3 nucleotides read TGTGCCAGCAGTGAACAGGCTGGGGGCGGGCATAGCAATCAGCCCCAGCATTTT. Its translation: CASSEQAGGGHSNQPQHF.